A single sample is the source of the 18 T cell receptor beta chains below, sequenced in a study of T cell clonality in common variable immunodeficiency. These TCRs' antigens remain unknown. Method: immunoSEQ multiplex PCR; TCRdb's copy keeps in-frame clones and lacks some. The sample shows 30,000 to 40,000 clones, none of them appearing just once. Notes on the study in general: Reportedly, TCR beta sequences from common variable immunodeficiency showed fewer deletions and N-nucleotide insertions.

Sequences were obtained from peripheral blood mononuclear cells. These receptors all stem from a human donor with common variable immunodeficiency.

With regard to this clone: The CDR3 end is not reached by the read, which stops 3 residues before it; the germline J gene fills it in. The rearrangement uses TRBV19 and TRBJ2-5; TRBD1 matches 7 bases. With 9 bases clipped from V and 4 bases from J, the junction kept 8 bases outside the gene matches. The CDR3 has 13 amino acids. CDR1 LNHDA and CDR2 SQIVND come from the germline V gene (reference sequence). The CDR3: CASSGGWVETQYF. The sequenced CDR3 bases are TGTGCCAGCTCAGGGGGTTGGGTAGAGACC.

CDR3 bases read: TGTGCCTGGAGCGCGGACAACGGGAAGACC. Amino acids: CAWSADNGKT. The entire CDR3 sequence reads CAWSADNGKTQYF. The gene calls are TRBV30 and TRBJ2-5; D is possibly TRBD1 or TRBD2 (5 bases each). Coverage ceases 3 residues before the CDR3 finishes, and the germline J gene fills in the end. Germline lookup yields CDR1 GTSNPN and CDR2 SVGIG (reference sequence). This CDR3 is built from 13 residues. Trimming removed 3 bases from V and 6 bases from J, with 14 bases in between.

This clone was seen a few times. The read halts 3 residues ahead of the CDR3 end, with the missing end drawn from the germline J gene. The chain joins TRBV2 to TRBJ2-5; D is perhaps TRBD1 (5 bases). This CDR3 spans 13 amino acids. V was pared by 6 bases and J by 1 base, with 9 bases between. Germline assignment: CDR1 SNHLY and CDR2 FYNNEI. Incomplete CDR3 DNA: TGTGCCAGCAGCCCACAGGTCCAAGAGACC. Translating it yields CASSPQVQET. The whole CDR3 sequence is CASSPQVQETQYF.

This clone was observed many times. CDR3 loop: CASSLRGQGADEQYF. CDR3 bases read: TGTGCCAGCAGCTTAAGGGGACAGGGGGCAGACGAG. The chain uses TRBV7-9 and TRBJ2-7; 12 bases agree with TRBD1. The read is 3 residues too short to cover the CDR3 end, so that end is filled in from the germline J gene. This CDR3 has 15 residues. Germline CDR1 is SEHNR and CDR2 is FQNEAQ (reference sequence). Germline trimming cut 2 bases from V and 5 bases from J; bases unmatched to any gene: 4.

This clone turned up a few times. The DNA ends 3 residues before the CDR3 does, and the rest of the CDR3 is filled in from the germline J gene. V gene TRBV2 combines with J gene TRBJ1-3; unclear D gene. V lost 5 bases and J lost 4, with 21 bases in between. This CDR3 is 17 amino acids long. The germline gives CDR1 SNHLY, CDR2 FYNNEI. CDR3 DNA, as far as it was read: TGTGCCAGCAGTTTTTCCCCCGTGGAGTCAGGAGGAAACACC. Its translation: CASSFSPVESGGNT. The whole CDR3 reads CASSFSPVESGGNTIYF.

This clone was observed at least ten times. The read stops 3 residues short of the end of the CDR3; the missing end is completed from the germline J gene. V is TRBV4-1 and J is TRBJ1-4; the D is unclear. Germline V gene lookup returns CDR1 MGHRA and CDR2 YSYEKL. The CDR3 spans 15 residues. V gave up 1 base and J gave up 4 bases, with 10 bases separating them. This CDR3 reads CASSQGLLLNEKLFF. The sequenced CDR3 bases are TGCGCCAGCAGCCAAGGACTGTTGCTTAATGAAAAA.

This clone was counted at least ten times. From the germline J gene comes the end of the CDR3, since the read stops 3 residues before it. This sequence joins TRBV23-1 and TRBJ1-3; D gene uncertain. TRBV23-1 is known as an ORF, though its function is uncertain. This CDR3 comprises 14 residues. The V end was cut by 2 bases, the J end by 6 bases, with 11 bases between. The DNA read from the CDR3 is TGCGCCAGCAGTCAACCGTTATATCCAAACACC. Translated: CASSQPLYPNT. From start to end, the CDR3 is CASSQPLYPNTIYF.

This clone has a count of ten or more. The read gets to within 3 residues of the CDR3 end, and the germline J gene fills in the rest. The rearrangement joins TRBV27 to TRBJ1-1, with a possible D match to TRBD1 (5 bases). In germline, CDR1 is MNHEY, CDR2 SMNVEV (reference sequence). The V gene lost 2 bases and the J gene lost 4 bases, with 11 bases spanning the gap. This CDR3 region has 14 residues. The CDR3 spells CASSLQGVGTEAFF. The sequenced CDR3 bases are TGTGCCAGCAGTTTACAAGGGGTAGGCACTGAA.

There are a few counts of this clone. The CDR3 end lies 3 residues beyond the end of the read and is filled in from the germline J gene. This chain connects TRBV6-4 to TRBJ2-3, with 8 bases fitting TRBD1. Germline V CDR1 and CDR2: MRHNA, SNTAGT. The CDR3 runs 14 residues. V lost 5 bases, J lost 5 bases, and 6 bases stayed unmatched. The sequenced part of the CDR3 DNA is TGTGCCAGCAGTCGGGGACAGGTTGGAGATACG. Residues: CASSRGQVGDT. The full CDR3 reads CASSRGQVGDTQYF.

This clone was seen many times. CDR3 protein: CASSQLGTETQYF. The CDR3 bases that were read are TGTGCCAGCAGCCAACTCGGTACAGAGACC. The chain couples TRBV14 to TRBJ2-5; D is uncertain. The read ends 3 residues shy of where the CDR3 ends; the end is completed using the germline J gene. This CDR3 has 13 residues. Germline-derived CDR1 and CDR2 are SGHDN and FVKESK. Trimming took off 2 bases at V and 4 bases at J, with 8 bases between the two ends. The full variable domain, in which reference TRBV14 and TRBJ2-5 provide the parts outside the CDR3, is EAGVTQFPSHSVIEKGQTVTLRCDPISGHDNLYWYRRVMGKEIKFLLHFVKESKQDESGMPNNRFLAERTGGTYSTLKVQPAELEDSGVYFCASSQLGTETQYFGPGTRLLVL.

Notes on this clone: The CDR3 is cut off 3 residues early in the read; its end comes from the germline J gene. This sequence joins TRBV7-2 and TRBJ2-1, with D possibly being TRBD1 (6 bases). The CDR3 is 15 amino acids. Trimming removed 1 base at V and 1 base at J, with 8 bases between. CDR1 and CDR2 from the germline V gene are SGHTA and FQGNSA. The chain's CDR3 is CASSLVGASYNEQFF. CDR3 bases read: TGTGCCAGCAGCTTAGTGGGGGCGTCCTACAATGAG.

This clone was detected many times. Read sequence stops 3 residues before the CDR3 end, and the germline J gene provides the missing end. The gene calls are TRBV19 and TRBJ1-1, with D perhaps TRBD1 (5 bases). The CDR3 length is 16 residues. V was shortened by 3 bases and J by 3 bases, with 17 bases between the two germline ends. The V gene's germline CDR1 is LNHDA and CDR2 SQIVND (reference sequence). CDR3 in amino acids: CASSIPKVTDYTEAFF. The covered CDR3 bases are TGTGCCAGTAGTATCCCGAAGGTGACAGACTACACTGAA. Looking up the rest from reference TRBV19 and TRBJ1-1 gives the full variable domain: DGGITQSPKYLFRKEGQNVTLSCEQNLNHDAMYWYRQDPGQGLRLIYYSQIVNDFQKGDIAEGYSVSREKKESFPLTVTSAQKNPTAFYLCASSIPKVTDYTEAFFGQGTRLTVV.

Details on this clone: The sequenced fragment ends 3 residues before the CDR3 boundary, so the rest is inferred from the germline J gene. The rearrangement uses TRBV18 and TRBJ1-1, with 12 bases identical to TRBD1. CDR3 length: 15 amino acids. The V gene's germline CDR1 is KGHSH and CDR2 LQKENI. The CDR3 reads CASSPAPGTGGEAFF. Partial CDR3 DNA: TGTGCCAGCTCACCCGCCCCCGGGACAGGGGGCGAA.

About this clone: The observed sequence ends 3 residues before the CDR3 terminus, with the missing tail filled in from the germline J gene. The chain combines TRBV11-3 with TRBJ2-1; 7 positions match TRBD2. The CDR3 consists of 14 residues. In germline, CDR1 is SGHNT, CDR2 YENEEA. V was clipped by 5 bases and J by 8 bases; unmatched bases: 9. CDR3 DNA (partial): TGTGCCAGCAGCCCGGGAGGTACGGGGGATGAG. Amino acid sequence: CASSPGGTGDE. The whole CDR3 protein is CASSPGGTGDEQFF.

This clone was counted between two and nine times. With the read ending 3 residues before the CDR3 end, the germline J gene is used to fill in that end. The rearrangement uses TRBV7-6 and TRBJ1-5; D might be TRBD1 (6 bases). The CDR3 is 16 residues long. Trimming shortened V by 5 bases and J by 4 bases, and 18 bases separated the two germline ends. CDR1 is SGHVS, CDR2 FNYEAQ, per germline. The CDR3 is CASSNYRERGNQPQHF. The covered CDR3 bases are TGTGCCAGCAGCAATTACAGGGAGAGGGGTAATCAGCCC.

This clone showed up many times. The CDR3 end falls 3 residues outside the read, so it is completed with the germline J gene. The gene calls are TRBV5-6 and TRBJ2-5, with D hard to call. Trimming removed 1 base at V and 1 base at J, with 2 bases between. Germline V gives CDR1 SGHDT, CDR2 YYEEEE. The CDR3 has 12 amino acids. The CDR3 spells CASSLLQETQYF. The sequenced part of the CDR3 DNA is TGTGCCAGCAGCTTGCTCCAAGAGACC.

Comment on this clone: The read ends 3 residues early relative to the CDR3; the germline J gene fills the gap. The genes are TRBV7-8 and TRBJ2-7; D may be TRBD1 (5 bases). V lost 6 bases and J lost 1, with 7 bases in between. The CDR3 is made up of 12 amino acids. The V gene's germline CDR1 is SGHVS and CDR2 FQNEAQ. CDR3 bases read: TGTGCCAGCAGACAGGATTCCTACGAG. It yields the protein CASRQDSYE. The entire CDR3 sequence reads CASRQDSYEQYF. Full variable domain (remainder filled in from reference TRBV7-8 and TRBJ2-7): GAGVSQSPRYKVAKRGQDVALRCDPISGHVSLFWYQQALGQGPEFLTYFQNEAQLDKSGLPSDRFFAERPEGSVSTLKIQRTQQEDSAVYLCASRQDSYEQYFGPGTRLTVT.

This clone was recorded at least ten times. The CDR3 end lies 3 residues beyond the end of the read and is filled in from the germline J gene. V gene TRBV19 combines with J gene TRBJ2-7; TRBD1 matches at 8 bases. V lost 3 bases to trimming and J lost 3 bases; unmatched junction nucleotides: 7. Germline-derived CDR1 and CDR2 are LNHDA and SQIVND (reference sequence). CDR3 length: 15 residues. CDR3 DNA (partial): TGTGCCAGTAGTATCCAACCGACAGGGGACTACGAG. Amino acids: CASSIQPTGDYE. The whole CDR3 is CASSIQPTGDYEQYF.